Below are 2 T cell receptor beta chains sequenced from a single sample in a study of shared clonotypes between healthy human individuals. Some clones are missing from TCRdb's copy, which holds only in-frame ones; the method was immunoSEQ multiplex PCR. Altogether about 680,000 clones are present, about 91% being singletons, with the ten largest covering 20% to 25%. Terminally differentiated effector memory CD45RA+ cells were excluded from the naive CD8 cells, which were CD45RO-negative and positively selected for CCR7. Sequencing was performed on naive CD8+ T cells sorted from blood. Every receptor here comes from a man in his thirties or forties in good health.

J is TRBJ2-2 and V is TRBV18; the D gene is possibly TRBD1 (6 bases). Germline loops: CDR1 KGHSH, CDR2 LQKENI. This CDR3 is built from 15 residues. V was cut by 7 bases and J by 6 bases, with 18 bases left in between. The CDR3 is CASCAFQGLAGELFF. The CDR3 DNA reads as TGTGCCAGCTGCGCTTTTCAGGGGCTCGCCGGGGAGCTGTTTTTT.

CDR3 nucleotide sequence: TGTGCCAGCAGTTTATTGAGCAATCTAGCGGGAGCGAATGAGCAGTTCTTC. Translated, it gives CASSLLSNLAGANEQFF. This chain links TRBV28 with TRBJ2-1; 10 bases fit TRBD2. CDR3 length: 17 residues. Unmatched junction bases numbered 10, after V lost 1 base and J lost 7 bases. The germline V gene encodes CDR1 MDHEN and CDR2 SYDVKM.